The entry below gives a single T cell receptor (beta chain) sequence along with its context. The data originate from a study of blood T cell repertoires in COVID-19. Turning to the study itself: The study drew acute and convalescent COVID-19 samples from the United States, Italy and Spain.

The germline V gene encodes CDR1 MNHNY and CDR2 SVGAGI (reference sequence). The V and J ends lost 0 bases and 1 base respectively, with 6 bases between them. This CDR3 has 14 amino acids. Authors' processing steps: For nucleated cells, counts were estimated from reference gene primer amplification. Sequencing used immunoSEQ multiplex PCR; TCRdb keeps in-frame clones, though not all of them. The D gene and trimming were derived from the DNA, and the V and J assignments and clone size from that table. This table has over 90,000 clones, roughly nine tenths appearing once. This chain joins TRBV6-6 and TRBJ1-1; D is uncertain. The TCR originated in a man aged 45-65 years with active COVID-19. Sequencing was carried out using peripheral blood. The chain's CDR3 is CASSYSEGNTEAFF. CDR3 coding DNA: TGTGCCAGCAGTTACTCAGAGGGGAACACTGAAGCTTTCTTT.